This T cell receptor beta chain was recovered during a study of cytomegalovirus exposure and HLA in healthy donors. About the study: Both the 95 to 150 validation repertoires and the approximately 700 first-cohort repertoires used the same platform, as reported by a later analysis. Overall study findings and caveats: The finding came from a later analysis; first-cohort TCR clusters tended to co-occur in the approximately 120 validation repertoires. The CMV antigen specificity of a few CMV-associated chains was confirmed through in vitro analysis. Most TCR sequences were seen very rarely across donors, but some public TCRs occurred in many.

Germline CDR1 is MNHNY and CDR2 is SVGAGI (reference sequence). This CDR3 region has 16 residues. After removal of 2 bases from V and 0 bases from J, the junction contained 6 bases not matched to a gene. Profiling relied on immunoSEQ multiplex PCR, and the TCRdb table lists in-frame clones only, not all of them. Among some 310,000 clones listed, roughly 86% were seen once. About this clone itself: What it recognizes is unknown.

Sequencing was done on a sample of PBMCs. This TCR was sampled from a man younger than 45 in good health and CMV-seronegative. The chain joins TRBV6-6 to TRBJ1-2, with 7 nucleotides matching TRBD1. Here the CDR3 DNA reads TGTGCCAGCAGTTACACAGGACAGGCTACTAACTATGGCTACACCTTC. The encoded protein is CASSYTGQATNYGYTF.